A single sample is the source of the 21 T cell receptor beta chains below, sequenced in a study of T cell changes during pregnancy in multiple sclerosis. The table came from immunoSEQ multiplex PCR; TCRdb's copy has only in-frame clones and leaves some out. The data contain 40,000 or so clones, 80% to 95% of them singletons. The source material was CD8+ T cells from peripheral blood mononuclear cells, sampled in the first trimester of pregnancy. Receptor source: a female donor with multiple sclerosis, enrolled in a pregnancy study.

V is TRBV14 and J is TRBJ2-5; D might be TRBD1 (6 bases). V was pared by 5 bases and J by 5 bases, with 18 bases between. The CDR3 has 15 amino acids. Germline V gives CDR1 SGHDN, CDR2 FVKESK. The CDR3 region has the DNA TGTGCCAGCAGCACCTGGAAGGGGGTCTCGGAGACCCAGTACTTC. This encodes CASSTWKGVSETQYF.

The chain employs TRBV29-1 and TRBJ1-1; D is unresolved. The V gene's germline CDR1 is SQVTM and CDR2 ANQGSEA. There are 12 residues in the CDR3. The germline V and J ends were trimmed by 5 bases and 5 bases, with 12 bases remaining between them. The CDR3 loop is CSVNKGETEAFF. The DNA for the CDR3 is TGCAGCGTTAATAAGGGAGAGACTGAAGCTTTCTTT.

The chain is built from TRBV7-9 and TRBJ2-1; maybe TRBD2 (5 bases). Germline assignment: CDR1 SEHNR and CDR2 FQNEAQ (reference sequence). The CDR3 extends over 15 amino acids. V lost 7 bases to trimming and J lost 8 bases, with 21 bases between them. CDR3 DNA sequence: TGTGCCAGCATATTGCCTAGCTCCCCCTTGGATGAGCAGTTCTTC. Translating gives CASILPSSPLDEQFF.

CDR3 amino acids: CASSDSREAGGYTDTQYF. Written as DNA, the CDR3 is TGTGCCAGCAGTGACTCACGGGAAGCGGGGGGGTACACAGATACGCAGTATTTT. The chain combines TRBV6-4 with TRBJ2-3, with 10 bases fitting TRBD2. This CDR3 region has 18 residues. The J segment lost 2 bases and the V segment lost 0 bases, leaving 8 bases of the junction unmatched. Germline V CDR1 and CDR2: MRHNA, SNTAGT.

CDR3 in amino acids: CATVDRVGSYEQYF. The DNA of the CDR3 is TGTGCCACCGTCGACAGGGTGGGCTCCTACGAGCAGTACTTC. The chain has TRBV19 and TRBJ2-7; 7 bases are a match to TRBD1. The CDR3 has 14 residues. J was trimmed by 0 bases and V by 10 bases; bases with no gene match: 9. Germline V gives CDR1 LNHDA, CDR2 SQIVND (reference sequence).

J is TRBJ2-1 and V is TRBV18; the D gene is possibly TRBD2 (6 bases). V lost 1 base and J 3 bases, leaving 16 bases between the germline ends. CDR1 KGHSH and CDR2 LQKENI come from the germline V gene. This CDR3 is 17 amino acids long. As DNA, the CDR3 is TGTGCCAGCTCACCACAATTTGCTAGCGACATCTACAATGAGCAGTTCTTC. Amino acid sequence: CASSPQFASDIYNEQFF.

This chain connects TRBV6-1 to TRBJ2-4; maybe TRBD1 (6 bases). The CDR3 consists of 15 residues. Per the germline V gene, CDR1 is MNHNS and CDR2 is SASEGT. The V end lost 1 base, the J end lost 7 bases, and 14 bases lay between the germline ends. The CDR3 region is CASSEVAGALNIQYF. The CDR3 DNA follows: TGTGCCAGCAGTGAAGTTGCAGGGGCTTTGAACATTCAGTACTTC.

The chain employs TRBV7-9 and TRBJ1-1, with TRBD1 as a possible D gene (5 bases). The germline gives CDR1 SEHNR, CDR2 FQNEAQ (reference sequence). CDR3 length: 14 amino acids. V lost 5 bases and J lost 1, with 11 bases in between. In DNA form, the CDR3 reads TGTGCCAGCAGCCGTCCGACAGAGAACACTGAAGCTTTCTTT. Protein: CASSRPTENTEAFF.

V is TRBV30 and J is TRBJ1-2; 8 nucleotides match TRBD1. Germline V gene sequence: CDR1 GTSNPN, CDR2 SVGIG (reference sequence). The CDR3 length is 15 residues. Trimming cost V 2 bases and J 3 bases; bases outside gene matches: 8. CDR3 in DNA: TGTGCCTGGAGTCACGAGACAGGGGAGGACTATGGCTACACCTTC. Translated, it gives CAWSHETGEDYGYTF.

The chain links TRBV7-6 to TRBJ2-3, with 11 bases aligning to TRBD2. Germline assignment: CDR1 SGHVS and CDR2 FNYEAQ. V dropped 5 bases and J dropped 5; count of bases not matched to a gene: 12. The CDR3 has 17 residues. In nucleotides, the CDR3 is TGTGCCAGCAGCGCTCTGACTAGCGGGGCTTCCAGAGATACGCAGTATTTT. It specifies CASSALTSGASRDTQYF.

The gene calls are TRBV14 and TRBJ1-1, with 10 bases aligning to TRBD1. The CDR3 runs 15 residues. CDR1 is SGHDN and CDR2 is FVKESK in the germline V gene. Unmatched junction bases numbered 8, after V lost 5 bases and J lost 5 bases. The DNA of the CDR3 is TGTGCCAGCAGCGGAGGGGACAGGGGAGGGACTGAAGCTTTCTTT. Its protein is CASSGGDRGGTEAFF. The variable domain in full, completed from reference TRBV14 and TRBJ1-1, reads EAGVTQFPSHSVIEKGQTVTLRCDPISGHDNLYWYRRVMGKEIKFLLHFVKESKQDESGMPNNRFLAERTGGTYSTLKVQPAELEDSGVYFCASSGGDRGGTEAFFGQGTRLTVV.

The chain combines TRBV5-1 with TRBJ1-6; TRBD1 matches 9 bases. The CDR3 runs 18 residues. Looked up from germline, CDR1 is SGHRS and CDR2 is YFSETQ. The V segment lost 0 bases and the J segment 9 bases; nucleotides outside the gene matches: 13. The CDR3 protein is CASSLALRTGTGSSPLHF. In DNA form, the CDR3 reads TGCGCCAGCAGCTTGGCTTTACGCACCGGGACAGGGAGTTCACCCCTCCACTTT.

This chain links TRBV11-2 with TRBJ1-2; maybe TRBD1 (5 bases). CDR1 and CDR2 from the germline V gene are SGHAT and FQNNGV. The CDR3 loop spans 14 amino acids. Deletions cut 5 bases from V and 8 bases from J, with 18 bases between. In DNA, the CDR3 is TGTGCCAGCAGCCCCCAGGACAAAATCTGGGGCTACACCTTC. It yields the protein CASSPQDKIWGYTF.

This rearrangement joins TRBV4-1 to TRBJ2-4; D remains ambiguous. This CDR3 is built from 16 residues. Germline CDR1 and CDR2: MGHRA and YSYEKL. V was cut by 0 bases and J by 3 bases, with 12 bases left in between. The CDR3 DNA reads TGCGCCAGCAGCCAAGACCTCGGGTCCCACAAAAACATTCAGTACTTC. Protein: CASSQDLGSHKNIQYF.

V is TRBV4-1 and J is TRBJ2-2; TRBD2 agrees at 8 bases. This CDR3 is built from 18 residues. From germline, CDR1 is MGHRA and CDR2 YSYEKL. V dropped 3 bases and J dropped 7; count of bases not matched to a gene: 16. CDR3 DNA: TGCGCCAGCAGCCAGAGAGCCGGGGGACTAGAGGACGGCGGGGAGCTGTTTTTT. Protein sequence: CASSQRAGGLEDGGELFF.

The V and J genes are TRBV7-8 and TRBJ2-5; D may be TRBD2 (7 bases). V lost 1 base and J 5 bases, leaving 14 bases between the germline ends. The germline gives CDR1 SGHVS, CDR2 FQNEAQ. This CDR3 region has 15 residues. The CDR3 bases are TGTGCCAGCAGCTTAGACCCCGGGGGGCGGGAGACCCAGTACTTC. Encoded protein: CASSLDPGGRETQYF. Looking up the rest from reference TRBV7-8 and TRBJ2-5 gives the full variable domain: GAGVSQSPRYKVAKRGQDVALRCDPISGHVSLFWYQQALGQGPEFLTYFQNEAQLDKSGLPSDRFFAERPEGSVSTLKIQRTQQEDSAVYLCASSLDPGGRETQYFGPGTRLLVL.

The chain links TRBV5-5 to TRBJ2-2; D remains ambiguous. V was trimmed by 0 bases and J by 1 base, leaving 10 bases between them. The CDR3 has 16 residues. Germline CDR1 SGHKS, CDR2 YYEKEE (reference sequence). The CDR3 nucleotides read TGTGCCAGCAGCTTGGTAGCTTGGAGGAACACCGGGGAGCTGTTTTTT. Translated: CASSLVAWRNTGELFF.

This sequence joins TRBV9 and TRBJ2-7; D is uncertain. This CDR3 comprises 13 residues. Trimming cost V 0 bases and J 3 bases, with 7 bases left between them. The V gene's germline CDR1 is SGDLS and CDR2 YYNGEE. The CDR3 sequence is CASSVEENYEQYF. CDR3 DNA: TGTGCCAGCAGCGTAGAGGAGAACTACGAGCAGTACTTC.

The chain combines TRBV2 with TRBJ2-7; 9 bases are shared with TRBD2. The junction had 12 bases not matched to a gene; V was cut back by 3 bases and J by 3 bases. Per germline, CDR1 SNHLY and CDR2 FYNNEI. CDR3 length equals 17 residues. The CDR3: CASSELAGSSNRYEQYF. The CDR3 DNA is TGTGCCAGCAGTGAGCTAGCGGGGTCCAGCAATCGCTACGAGCAGTACTTC.

In DNA form, the CDR3 reads TGTGCCAGCAGTTCTCCGACAGGGACCTACACCGGGGAGCTGTTTTTT. Its protein product is CASSSPTGTYTGELFF. This chain joins TRBV27 and TRBJ2-2; 7 positions agree with TRBD1. Germline assignment: CDR1 MNHEY and CDR2 SMNVEV (reference sequence). V lost 4 bases to trimming and J lost 3 bases; unmatched junction nucleotides: 8. The CDR3 totals 16 residues.

This clone was found once. The V and J genes are TRBV5-5 and TRBJ1-2; 7 positions agree with TRBD1. V was pared by 0 bases and J by 5 bases, with 4 bases of the junction left unmatched. CDR1 is SGHKS, CDR2 YYEKEE, per germline (reference sequence). This CDR3 is built from 14 residues. The CDR3, as DNA: TGTGCCAGCAGCTTGGTAGGGGGCAGTTATGGCTACACCTTC. Protein: CASSLVGGSYGYTF.